Below, 30 T cell receptor beta chains from the same sample are listed, as sequenced in a study of cytomegalovirus exposure and HLA in healthy donors. Primers included in the PCR were 60 Vbeta and 13 Jbeta primers. The data were produced by immunoSEQ multiplex PCR, yet TCRdb's version contains in-frame clones alone and is incomplete. Of some 140,000 clones listed, approximately 73% are singletons. The sample was PBMCs. These receptors were obtained from a woman in her thirties or forties in good health and CMV-seronegative.

This CDR3 reads CASSLGPRQPQHF. CDR3 sequence (DNA): TGTGCCAGCAGTTTGGGGCCCCGGCAGCCCCAGCATTTT. This chain connects TRBV27 to TRBJ1-5; D is possibly TRBD1 (5 bases). Trimming took off 3 bases at V and 7 bases at J, with 10 bases between the two ends. There are 13 residues in the CDR3. CDR1 and CDR2 from the germline V gene are MNHEY and SMNVEV (reference sequence).

The genes are TRBV7-9 and TRBJ1-1, with 7 bases matching TRBD1. CDR3 length: 15 amino acids. CDR1 and CDR2 from the germline V gene are SEHNR and FQNEAQ (reference sequence). Germline trimming cut 3 bases from V and 6 bases from J; bases unmatched to any gene: 10. CDR3 protein: CASSFPGGPFSEAFF. The CDR3 region has the DNA TGTGCCAGCAGCTTCCCAGGGGGTCCCTTTTCTGAAGCTTTCTTT. The full variable domain, completed using reference TRBV7-9 and TRBJ1-1, is DTGVSQNPRHKITKRGQNVTFRCDPISEHNRLYWYRQTLGQGPEFLTYFQNEAQLEKSRLLSDRFSAERPKGSFSTLEIQRTEQGDSAMYLCASSFPGGPFSEAFFGQGTRLTVV.

This chain uses TRBV2 with TRBJ2-7, with 8 bases lining up with TRBD1. This CDR3 is built from 13 residues. Germline trimming cut 5 bases from V and 2 bases from J; bases unmatched to any gene: 2. Germline CDR1 reads SNHLY; CDR2 reads FYNNEI. CDR3 amino acids: CASSRQGTYEQYF. CDR3 in DNA: TGTGCCAGCAGTCGACAGGGGACCTACGAGCAGTACTTC.

Concerning this clone itself: The junction does not match germline at one end; this may be a read error. V is TRBV7-6 and J is TRBJ1-1; weak D call: TRBD1 (5 bases). Looked up from germline, CDR1 is SGHVS and CDR2 is FNYEAQ. CDR3 length: 14 residues. CDR3 loop: CASGLYGGTTEAFF. CDR3 bases: TGTGCCAGCGGCTTATACGGGGGAACCACTGAAGCTTTCTTT. Based on the CDR3 plus reference TRBV7-6 and TRBJ1-1, the full variable domain is GAGVSQSPRYKVTKRGQDVALRCDPISGHVSLYWYRQALGQGPEFLTYFNYEAQQDKSGLPNDRFSAERPEGSISTLTIQRTEQRDSAMYRCASGLYGGTTEAFFGQGTRLTVV.

The chain combines TRBV28 with TRBJ1-4, with D uncertain. Trimming took off 1 base at V and 4 bases at J, with 7 bases between the two ends. CDR3 size: 14 residues. The germline CDR1 and CDR2 sequences are MDHEN and SYDVKM. In DNA form, the CDR3 reads TGTGCCAGCAGTTTATTAGTGCTTAATGAAAAACTGTTTTTT. It encodes CASSLLVLNEKLFF.

The V call is TRBV10-3, the J call TRBJ1-3, with 8 bases identical to TRBD1. CDR3 length: 14 amino acids. The germline gives CDR1 ENHRY, CDR2 SYGVKD. The V gene end was trimmed by 6 bases and the J gene end by 4 bases; junction bases not matched to a gene: 5. The CDR3 nucleotides are TGTGCCATCAGCCTACAGGGGGAGGGAAACACCATATATTTT. Encoded protein: CAISLQGEGNTIYF.

This rearrangement joins TRBV6-1 to TRBJ2-5, with 8 bases identical to TRBD1. Trimming removed 0 bases from V and 9 bases from J; junction bases left unmatched: 12. The CDR3 has 16 amino acids. Germline V gives CDR1 MNHNS, CDR2 SASEGT. The CDR3 loop is CASSEAGDRHRGAQYF. CDR3 DNA: TGTGCCAGCAGTGAAGCCGGGGACAGGCACAGGGGGGCCCAGTACTTC.

The chain employs TRBV6-5 and TRBJ1-5; the D is unclear. From germline, CDR1 is MNHEY and CDR2 SVGAGI. This CDR3 is built from 14 residues. V lost 5 bases and J 3 bases, leaving 11 bases between the germline ends. This CDR3 is CASSEYRYNQPQHF. The CDR3 region has the DNA TGTGCCAGCAGTGAGTACAGATACAATCAGCCCCAGCATTTT.

This chain connects TRBV21-1 to TRBJ1-5; TRBD1, as called in the table, went unchecked against the DNA. TRBV21-1 is deemed a pseudogene. The CDR3 length is 16 residues. The CDR3 is CASRRGQRKNNQPQHF. Here the CDR3 DNA reads TGTGCCAGCAGACGAGGACAGAGAAAAAACAATCAGCCCCAGCATTTT.

J is TRBJ1-2 and V is TRBV7-9, with D perhaps TRBD1 (5 bases). The germline gives CDR1 SEHNR, CDR2 FQNEAQ (reference sequence). The CDR3 is made up of 12 amino acids. The V and J ends lost 3 bases and 4 bases respectively, with 6 bases between them. Written as DNA, the CDR3 is TGTGCCAGCAGCTTCGACAGCTATGGCTACACCTTC. Encoded protein: CASSFDSYGYTF.

V usage is TRBV2 and J usage is TRBJ2-3; D perhaps matches TRBD2 (6 bases). CDR1 and CDR2 from the germline V gene are SNHLY and FYNNEI. Trimming took off 4 bases at V and 1 base at J, with 6 bases between the two ends. This CDR3 spans 13 amino acids. This CDR3 is CASSGGGTDTQYF. The CDR3, as DNA: TGTGCCAGCAGTGGGGGGGGCACAGATACGCAGTATTTT.

The V call is TRBV15, the J call TRBJ2-2; D call uncertain. V lost 5 bases to trimming and J lost 4 bases, with 11 bases between them. There are 14 residues in the CDR3. From germline, CDR1 is LNHNV and CDR2 YYDKDF (reference sequence). The CDR3 here is CATSSQRTTGELFF. As DNA, the CDR3 is TGTGCCACCAGCTCCCAGCGCACCACCGGGGAGCTGTTTTTT. Based on the CDR3 plus reference TRBV15 and TRBJ2-2, the full variable domain is DAMVIQNPRYQVTQFGKPVTLSCSQTLNHNVMYWYQQKSSQAPKLLFHYYDKDFNNEADTPDNFQSRRPNTSFCFLDIRSPGLGDTAMYLCATSSQRTTGELFFGEGSRLTVL.

The chain links TRBV4-1 to TRBJ1-1, with 12 bases lining up with TRBD1. The CDR3 has 18 amino acids. Germline loops: CDR1 MGHRA, CDR2 YSYEKL. The J segment lost 5 bases and the V segment lost 4 bases, leaving 14 bases of the junction unmatched. This CDR3 reads CASSRSGQGAYLRTEAFF. CDR3 nucleotides: TGCGCCAGCAGCCGGTCGGGACAGGGGGCTTATTTGAGAACTGAAGCTTTCTTT.

V is TRBV7-9 and J is TRBJ1-1; D is unresolved. Trimming removed 6 bases from V and 0 bases from J, with 14 bases in between. Per the germline V gene, CDR1 is SEHNR and CDR2 is FQNEAQ (reference sequence). The CDR3 contains 15 residues. DNA for the CDR3: TGTGCCAGCAGTTCCCGAACAGAGTTGAACACTGAAGCTTTCTTT. This translates into CASSSRTELNTEAFF.

The chain recombines TRBV4-1 with TRBJ2-1, with D maybe TRBD2 (5 bases). Germline CDR1 is MGHRA and CDR2 is YSYEKL. The CDR3 is made up of 13 amino acids. Trimming left V 4 bases short and J 9 bases short, with 13 bases between. CDR3 sequence (DNA): TGCGCCAGCAGCCTGGAGGTGAGAGTTGAGCAGTTCTTC. Protein: CASSLEVRVEQFF.

The chain employs TRBV19 and TRBJ2-4; TRBD2 matches at 9 bases. The germline V gene encodes CDR1 LNHDA and CDR2 SQIVND (reference sequence). This CDR3 contains 14 residues. Losses at the gene ends were 6 bases for V and 6 bases for J; bases not matched to a gene: 6. This chain's CDR3 is CASRGGLALNIQYF. CDR3 in DNA: TGTGCCAGTAGGGGGGGACTAGCCTTAAACATTCAGTACTTC.

This clone occurred a few times. The V gene is TRBV6-1, the J gene TRBJ2-5, with TRBD2 identical over 8 bases. Germline V lookup: CDR1 MNHNS, CDR2 SASEGT. The CDR3 is made up of 15 amino acids. V shed 1 base and J 6 bases; nucleotides not matched to a gene: 7. The CDR3 spells CASSEGPGLEKTQYF. The CDR3, as DNA: TGTGCCAGCAGTGAAGGCCCGGGACTAGAGAAGACCCAGTACTTC.

The J gene is TRBJ2-1, the V gene TRBV27; 7 nucleotides align to TRBD1. CDR1 is MNHEY, CDR2 SMNVEV, per germline (reference sequence). J gave up 11 bases and V 6 bases, and 19 bases lay outside the gene matches. The CDR3 extends over 16 amino acids. Written as DNA, the CDR3 is TGTGCCAGCAGCACGACCGGGACAGCCTTAGTAGGCCAGCAGTTCTTC. It encodes CASSTTGTALVGQQFF.

The V and J genes are TRBV20-1 and TRBJ1-1, with TRBD1 matching over 7 bases. The germline gives CDR1 DFQATT, CDR2 SNEGSKA (reference sequence). This CDR3 is 11 amino acids long. Germline trimming cut 3 bases from V and 6 bases from J; bases unmatched to any gene: 1. The CDR3 loop is CSASQGAEAFF. CDR3 sequence (DNA): TGCAGTGCTAGTCAGGGGGCTGAAGCTTTCTTT.

The table lists this clone with a count of one. The rearrangement links TRBV9 to TRBJ2-2; 9 bases agree with TRBD1. The CDR3 spans 16 residues. Germline CDR1 is SGDLS and CDR2 is YYNGEE. V lost 3 bases to trimming and J lost 4 bases; unmatched junction nucleotides: 7. CDR3 protein: CASSEGTGPSTGELFF. The CDR3 region has the DNA TGTGCCAGCAGCGAGGGGACAGGGCCCTCCACCGGGGAGCTGTTTTTT.

The rearrangement joins TRBV6-1 to TRBJ2-2, with D possibly matching TRBD1 (6 bases). Germline V CDR1 and CDR2: MNHNS, SASEGT. With 6 bases removed from V and 5 bases from J, the gap between germline ends came to 16 bases. The CDR3 is made up of 15 amino acids. In DNA, the CDR3 is TGTGCCAGCAGCGACAGGTCTTTCGGGACCGGGGAGCTGTTTTTT. Its protein is CASSDRSFGTGELFF.

This rearrangement joins TRBV6-1 to TRBJ1-2, with a weak D call TRBD1 (5 bases). CDR1 and CDR2 (germline): MNHNS, SASEGT. V was trimmed by 7 bases and J by 5 bases, leaving 14 bases between them. This CDR3 comprises 13 residues. CDR3 nucleotide sequence: TGTGCCAGCATAACGGGACTCCAATATGGCTACACCTTC. Amino acid sequence: CASITGLQYGYTF.

This clone was observed a handful of times. This chain uses TRBV6-1 with TRBJ1-5, with D perhaps TRBD1 (6 bases). Germline values: CDR1 MNHNS, CDR2 SASEGT. CDR3 size: 13 residues. Trimming removed 8 bases at V and 0 bases at J, with 8 bases between. The DNA for the CDR3 is TGTGCCAGCGGACAGAATAGCAATCAGCCCCAGCATTTT. It specifies CASGQNSNQPQHF.

This clone was counted a few times. The chain uses TRBV6-5 and TRBJ1-1; possible D gene TRBD1, 6 bases. The V and J ends lost 4 bases and 7 bases respectively, with 10 bases between them. The germline V gene encodes CDR1 MNHEY and CDR2 SVGAGI. This CDR3 contains 12 residues. In DNA form, the CDR3 reads TGTGCCAGCAGTTTCAACAGGGATGAAGCTTTCTTT. It codes for CASSFNRDEAFF.

This clone appeared a single time. This sequence joins TRBV10-2 and TRBJ2-1, with TRBD2 identical over 9 bases. Germline-derived CDR1 and CDR2 are WSHSY and SAAADI. The CDR3 covers 15 residues. Unmatched junction bases numbered 5, after V lost 4 bases and J lost 4 bases. The CDR3 coding sequence is TGCGCCAGCAGTGGGACTAGCGCCGAATACAATGAGCAGTTCTTC. Translating gives CASSGTSAEYNEQFF.

The CDR3 spells CASSIRDTLTGELFF. The CDR3 DNA follows: TGCGCCAGCAGCATCCGGGACACACTCACCGGGGAGCTGTTTTTT. The J gene is TRBJ2-2, the V gene TRBV5-1, with D possibly TRBD1 on 6 matching bases. The length of the CDR3 is 15 residues. Germline V gene lookup returns CDR1 SGHRS and CDR2 YFSETQ. V shed 4 bases and J shed 4 bases, with 14 bases lying between them.

The gene calls are TRBV6-5 and TRBJ1-3; TRBD1 matches 8 bases. V lost 4 bases to trimming and J lost 2 bases; unmatched junction nucleotides: 1. The CDR3 totals 14 residues. The germline V gene encodes CDR1 MNHEY and CDR2 SVGAGI. The CDR3 bases are TGTGCCAGCAGTTTGACAGGGGCTGGAAACACCATATATTTT. It yields the protein CASSLTGAGNTIYF.

On this clone itself: A read error may account for a junction end that differs from germline. The chain has TRBV5-1 and TRBJ2-5; D ambiguous. Germline V gene sequence: CDR1 SGHRS, CDR2 YFSETQ. This CDR3 is 11 amino acids long. CDR3 amino acids: CVSSLAETQYF. The CDR3 DNA follows: TGCGTCAGCAGCTTGGCGGAGACCCAGTACTTC.

This rearrangement joins TRBV5-4 to TRBJ1-2, with a possible D match to TRBD1 (5 bases). This CDR3 region has 16 residues. The V end lost 0 bases, the J end lost 0 bases, and 12 bases lay between the germline ends. CDR1 SGHNT and CDR2 YYREEE come from the germline V gene (reference sequence). The CDR3 region has the DNA TGTGCCAGCAGCTTGGTAGGGGCCGAAGCTAACTATGGCTACACCTTC. Translation gives CASSLVGAEANYGYTF.

This clone was observed a single time. The chain couples TRBV19 to TRBJ1-5, with 8 bases that match TRBD1. The germline V gene has CDR1 LNHDA and CDR2 SQIVND (reference sequence). V lost 5 bases and J lost 4; bases outside the gene matches: 7. This CDR3 has 15 amino acids. CDR3 amino acids: CASSEGDRRNQPQHF. The CDR3 DNA reads TGTGCCAGTAGTGAGGGGGACAGGAGGAATCAGCCCCAGCATTTT.